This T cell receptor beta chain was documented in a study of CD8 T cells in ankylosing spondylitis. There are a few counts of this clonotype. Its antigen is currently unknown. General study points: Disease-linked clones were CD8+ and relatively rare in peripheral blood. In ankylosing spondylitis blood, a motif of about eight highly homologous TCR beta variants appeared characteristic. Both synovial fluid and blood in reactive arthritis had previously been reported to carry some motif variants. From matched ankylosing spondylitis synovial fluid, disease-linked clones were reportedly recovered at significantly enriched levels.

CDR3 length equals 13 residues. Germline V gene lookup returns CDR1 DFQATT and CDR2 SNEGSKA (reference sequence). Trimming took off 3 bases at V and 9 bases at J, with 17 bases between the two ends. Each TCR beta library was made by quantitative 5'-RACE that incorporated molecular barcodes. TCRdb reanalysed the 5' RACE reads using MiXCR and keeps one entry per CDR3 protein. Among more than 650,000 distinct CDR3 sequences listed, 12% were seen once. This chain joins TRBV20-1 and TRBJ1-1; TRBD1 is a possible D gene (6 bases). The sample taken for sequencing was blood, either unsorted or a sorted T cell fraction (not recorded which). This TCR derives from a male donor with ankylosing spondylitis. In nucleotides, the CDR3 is TGCAGTGCTAGTGAAATACAGGGTGGGAAAGCTTTCTTT. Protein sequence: CSASEIQGGKAFF.